This T cell receptor (beta chain) was sequenced in a study of T-cell reconstitution after alpha-beta-depleted transplantation in children. Findings and limits, study-wide: Several hundred expanded graft clones reportedly were the source of alpha-beta T cells about two months after transplant. T cells produced anew were the main source of T-cell counts and diversity one year after transplant.

The CDR3 totals 17 residues. V was pared by 3 bases and J by 0 bases, with 20 bases between. CDR1 and CDR2 from the germline V gene are DFQATT and SNEGSKA (reference sequence). Construction of the TCRbeta library involved unique molecular identifiers. TCRdb re-derived calls from the PCR reads in MiXCR, one entry per CDR3 protein. The table records 150,000 to 250,000 distinct CDR3 sequences, 6.3% of them present only once. This clonotype was observed at least ten times. Its antigen is unidentified. The clonotype originates from a girl less than two years old with combined immunodeficiency, due to receive a stem cell transplant. This chain connects TRBV20-1 to TRBJ1-1; D perhaps matches TRBD1 (5 bases). Material: PBMCs, obtained before TCRalphabeta/CD19-depleted stem cell transplant. The CDR3 spells CSASLDTTTAVNTEAFF. CDR3 nucleotide sequence: TGCAGTGCTAGTCTGGACACCACCACAGCCGTGAACACTGAAGCTTTCTTT.